These 32 T cell receptor beta chains were sequenced from one sample in a study of blood T cell repertoires in COVID-19. Clones were sequenced by immunoSEQ multiplex PCR, and TCRdb holds only the in-frame ones, with some missing. The sample consists of 200,000 to 250,000 clones, about 90% of them appearing once. The specimen was peripheral blood. These receptors all stem from a man aged 18 to 29 with active or convalescent COVID-19.

Here the CDR3 DNA reads TGCGCCAGCAGCCAAGAATTGGGCAGGCAAGAGACCCAGTACTTC. Translating gives CASSQELGRQETQYF. The genes are TRBV4-1 and TRBJ2-5; unclear D gene. The CDR3 spans 15 residues. CDR1 and CDR2 from the germline V gene are MGHRA and YSYEKL. V was shortened by 0 bases and J by 2 bases, with 10 bases between the two germline ends.

There are a few counts of this clone. The V gene is TRBV28, the J gene TRBJ1-1, with D possibly being TRBD1 (5 bases). Germline CDR1 reads MDHEN; CDR2 reads SYDVKM. The CDR3 sequence is 11 residues long. V shed 3 bases and J shed 6 bases, with 5 bases lying between them. The CDR3 is CASSLGPEAFF. As DNA, the CDR3 is TGTGCCAGCAGTTTGGGGCCTGAAGCTTTCTTT. Variable domain in full (rest from reference TRBV28 and TRBJ1-1): DVKVTQSSRYLVKRTGEKVFLECVQDMDHENMFWYRQDPGLGLRLIYFSYDVKMKEKGDIPEGYSVSREKKERFSLILESASTNQTSMYLCASSLGPEAFFGQGTRLTVV.

This clone was recorded only once. The CDR3 sequence: CASDRGRWELFF. Written as DNA, the CDR3 is TGTGCCTCGGACAGGGGGCGCTGGGAGCTGTTTTTT. The chain couples TRBV30 to TRBJ2-2; 11 bases match TRBD1. The CDR3 is 12 amino acids. Losses at the gene ends were 7 bases for V and 9 bases for J; bases not matched to a gene: 4. Germline V gives CDR1 GTSNPN, CDR2 SVGIG (reference sequence).

V is TRBV3-1 (or the pseudogene TRBV3-2) and J is TRBJ1-1, with no clear D. The germline V gene encodes CDR1 LGHDT and CDR2 YNNKEL (reference sequence). CDR3 size: 14 residues. V lost 4 bases, J lost 6 bases, and 15 bases lay in between. The CDR3, as DNA: TGTGCCAGCAGCCCCAGTGCCCCCACCTCTGAAGCTTTCTTT. This translates into CASSPSAPTSEAFF.

This chain uses TRBV5-1 with TRBJ2-3, with D possibly being TRBD2 (6 bases). This CDR3 contains 15 residues. Germline values: CDR1 SGHRS, CDR2 YFSETQ. Trimming took off 0 bases at V and 3 bases at J, with 11 bases between the two ends. In nucleotides, the CDR3 is TGCGCCAGCAGCTTGGGGTCGGGAGTTACAGATACGCAGTATTTT. Residues: CASSLGSGVTDTQYF.

The chain has TRBV7-2 and TRBJ2-5; 12 bases are shared with TRBD2. There are 18 residues in the CDR3. V gave up 5 bases and J gave up 5 bases; unmatched junction bases: 15. Per the germline V gene, CDR1 is SGHTA and CDR2 is FQGNSA. For the CDR3, the DNA is TGTGCCAGCAGCCCAGGATTACTAGCGGGAGGCTCCTGGGAGACCCAGTACTTC. Its protein is CASSPGLLAGGSWETQYF.

V usage is TRBV4-3 and J usage is TRBJ2-1; 10 positions agree with TRBD2. V lost 2 bases and J lost 6; bases outside the gene matches: 13. The CDR3 extends over 18 amino acids. Germline lookup yields CDR1 LGHNA and CDR2 YSLEER. The CDR3 here is CASSQSPGSGRGLNEQFF. CDR3 DNA: TGCGCCAGCAGCCAATCCCCGGGAAGCGGGAGGGGTCTCAATGAGCAGTTCTTC.

This clone has just one count. This chain links TRBV28 with TRBJ2-2, with D possibly TRBD2 on 7 matching bases. The CDR3 is made up of 15 amino acids. The V gene's germline CDR1 is MDHEN and CDR2 SYDVKM. The V end lost 8 bases, the J end lost 4 bases, and 17 bases lay between the germline ends. In DNA form, the CDR3 reads TGTGCCAGCGGGGGCGGGAGTTTGGGCACCGGGGAGCTGTTTTTT. The encoded protein is CASGGGSLGTGELFF.

The chain uses TRBV6-6 and TRBJ1-6, with a weak D call TRBD1 (6 bases). This CDR3 has 14 amino acids. Trimming cost V 5 bases and J 5 bases, with 10 bases left between them. Germline loops: CDR1 MNHNY, CDR2 SVGAGI (reference sequence). Here the CDR3 DNA reads TGTGCCAGCAGTCCCAGGGGAGATAATTCACCCCTCCACTTT. Translation: CASSPRGDNSPLHF.

The genes are TRBV19 and TRBJ2-3, with 11 nucleotides matching TRBD2. The V and J ends lost 5 bases and 1 base, in that order; junction bases with no gene match: 2. Germline lookup yields CDR1 LNHDA and CDR2 SQIVND (reference sequence). The CDR3 spans 15 residues. The CDR3 region has the DNA TGTGCCAGTAGTCGGGGACTAGCGGGCACAGATACGCAGTATTTT. Its protein product is CASSRGLAGTDTQYF.

This clone has only one observation. The rearrangement uses TRBV7-2 and TRBJ2-5; D call uncertain. Trimming removed 5 bases at V and 3 bases at J, with 10 bases between. This CDR3 contains 13 residues. Germline V CDR1 and CDR2: SGHTA, FQGNSA. CDR3 bases: TGTGCCAGCAGCCGCCAGGTGAAAGAGACCCAGTACTTC. Amino acid sequence: CASSRQVKETQYF.

The gene calls are TRBV28 and TRBJ1-5; TRBD1 aligns across 7 bases. V was clipped by 7 bases and J by 0 bases; unmatched bases: 6. Germline values: CDR1 MDHEN, CDR2 SYDVKM. CDR3 length: 15 amino acids. The CDR3 loop is CASTRGTDSNQPQHF. The DNA of the CDR3 is TGTGCCAGCACCCGCGGGACAGATAGCAATCAGCCCCAGCATTTT.

This clone is a singleton in its sample. The gene calls are TRBV11-2 and TRBJ2-3; no reliable D call. The CDR3 sequence is 15 residues long. The germline CDR1 and CDR2 sequences are SGHAT and FQNNGV. Trimming shortened V by 0 bases and J by 0 bases, and 7 bases separated the two germline ends. CDR3 nucleotide sequence: TGTGCCAGCAGCTTAGATCGACTTAGCACAGATACGCAGTATTTT. Its translation: CASSLDRLSTDTQYF.

The CDR3 protein is CASSPRTGDTGELFF. The CDR3 DNA follows: TGCGCCAGCAGCCCCCGGACAGGGGACACCGGGGAGCTGTTTTTT. The V and J genes are TRBV5-1 and TRBJ2-2, with 9 nucleotides matching TRBD1. Germline V gene data show CDR1 as SGHRS and CDR2 as YFSETQ. The CDR3 is 15 residues long. J was trimmed by 3 bases and V by 4 bases; bases with no gene match: 4.

For the CDR3, the DNA is TGTGCCAGCAGCTCGGGACAAAACTATGGCTACACCTTC. This translates into CASSSGQNYGYTF. This chain links TRBV7-8 with TRBJ1-2; tentative D call: TRBD1 (6 bases). Trimming left V 4 bases short and J 2 bases short, with 8 bases between. In germline, CDR1 is SGHVS, CDR2 FQNEAQ. The CDR3 spans 13 residues.

This clone came up a few times. J is TRBJ1-4 and V is TRBV19; the match to TRBD1 covers 7 bases. V shed 4 bases, J shed 7 bases, and the junction held 3 bases outside the gene matches. This CDR3 is built from 13 residues. CDR1 LNHDA and CDR2 SQIVND come from the germline V gene (reference sequence). The CDR3 nucleotides read TGTGCCAGTAGTAGGGACAGCCCTGAAAAACTGTTTTTT. It yields the protein CASSRDSPEKLFF.

The chain employs TRBV27 and TRBJ2-1; the match to TRBD2 covers 9 bases. This CDR3 has 14 amino acids. Per the germline V gene, CDR1 is MNHEY and CDR2 is SMNVEV (reference sequence). V shed 9 bases and J 0 bases; nucleotides not matched to a gene: 3. CDR3 in DNA: TGTGCCAGTAGACTAGCGGTCTCCTACAATGAGCAGTTCTTC. Protein: CASRLAVSYNEQFF.

The CDR3 bases are TGTGCCAGCTCACCCCAACAGCTTAATGAAAAACTGTTTTTT. This codes for CASSPQQLNEKLFF. The gene calls are TRBV18 and TRBJ1-4; D is unresolved. CDR1 is KGHSH, CDR2 LQKENI, per germline. The CDR3 runs to 14 residues. V was shortened by 3 bases and J by 4 bases, with 9 bases between the two germline ends.

This chain uses TRBV12-5 with TRBJ2-3, with TRBD1 as a possible D gene (5 bases). The CDR3 contains 14 residues. From germline, CDR1 is LGHNT and CDR2 FRNRAP. With 11 bases removed from V and 4 bases from J, the gap between germline ends came to 19 bases. For the CDR3, the DNA is TGTGCTGCGAAAGGGGAAGTCCGGTCAGATACGCAGTATTTT. Residues: CAAKGEVRSDTQYF.

V usage is TRBV28 and J usage is TRBJ1-6; the D is unclear. The V end was cut by 6 bases, the J end by 9 bases, with 15 bases between. The CDR3 sequence is 14 residues long. Germline V CDR1 and CDR2: MDHEN, SYDVKM. CDR3 amino acids: CASSPVVSGSPLHF. Here the CDR3 DNA reads TGTGCCAGCAGCCCCGTAGTATCGGGTTCACCCCTCCACTTT.

This clone occurred once. The chain combines TRBV14 with TRBJ2-3; TRBD1 aligns across 7 bases. Trimming cost V 4 bases and J 0 bases; bases outside gene matches: 7. This CDR3 spans 16 amino acids. Per germline, CDR1 SGHDN and CDR2 FVKESK. Here the CDR3 reads CASSRIQTGSTDTQYF. The CDR3 nucleotides read TGTGCCAGCAGCCGGATACAGACAGGGAGCACAGATACGCAGTATTTT.

J is TRBJ2-4 and V is TRBV4-3, with D maybe TRBD2 (5 bases). This CDR3 spans 18 amino acids. Trimming pared 1 base from V and 0 bases from J, leaving 16 bases between. Germline CDR1 and CDR2: LGHNA and YSLEER. The chain's CDR3 is CASSQVYWERVAKNIQYF. CDR3 nucleotides: TGCGCCAGCAGCCAAGTTTACTGGGAGAGGGTAGCCAAAAACATTCAGTACTTC.

The rearrangement uses TRBV19 and TRBJ1-1, with D possibly TRBD1 on 6 matching bases. This CDR3 contains 12 residues. V was shortened by 3 bases and J by 11 bases, with 13 bases between the two germline ends. Germline CDR1 LNHDA, CDR2 SQIVND (reference sequence). This CDR3 reads CASSMNRESAFF. The CDR3 region has the DNA TGTGCCAGTAGTATGAACAGGGAGAGCGCTTTCTTT.

The chain joins TRBV18 to TRBJ2-7, with 8 bases aligning to TRBD1. The CDR3 is 13 amino acids. The germline V gene encodes CDR1 KGHSH and CDR2 LQKENI. Trimming took 6 bases from V and 3 from J; bases not matched to a gene: 4. CDR3 sequence (DNA): TGTGCCAGCTCCCGAGGACAGGGCTACGAGCAGTACTTC. Residues: CASSRGQGYEQYF. Filled out from reference TRBV18 and TRBJ2-7, the complete variable domain reads NAGVMQNPRHLVRRRGQEARLRCSPMKGHSHVYWYRQLPEEGLKFMVYLQKENIIDESGMPKERFSAEFPKEGPSILRIQQVVRGDSAAYFCASSRGQGYEQYFGPGTRLTVT.

The genes are TRBV4-1 and TRBJ1-4; no clear D gene. V lost 4 bases and J 4 bases, leaving 13 bases between the germline ends. The CDR3 runs to 15 residues. Germline V CDR1 and CDR2: MGHRA, YSYEKL. The CDR3 DNA reads TGCGCCAGCAGCCGCTCGACACTGATTAATGAAAAACTGTTTTTT. As protein: CASSRSTLINEKLFF.

V and J are TRBV18 and TRBJ1-5, with 10 bases fitting TRBD1. This CDR3 spans 14 amino acids. Trimming took 5 bases from V and 2 from J; bases not matched to a gene: 0. Germline CDR1 and CDR2: KGHSH and LQKENI. CDR3 loop: CASSGQGGNQPQHF. CDR3 nucleotides: TGTGCCAGCTCAGGACAGGGGGGCAATCAGCCCCAGCATTTT.

This chain joins TRBV10-3 and TRBJ1-1, with TRBD1 matching 8 bases. CDR3 size: 14 residues. CDR1 and CDR2 (germline): ENHRY, SYGVKD. The ends lost 6 bases at V and 1 base at J; junction bases unmatched: 4. The CDR3 bases are TGTGCCATCAGCCCGGACAGGGCGAACACTGAAGCTTTCTTT. It is translated as CAISPDRANTEAFF.

The sample holds a few counts of this clone. The chain links TRBV27 to TRBJ2-1; 9 nucleotides agree with TRBD2. V trimming: 7 bases; J trimming: 8 bases; junction bases outside the gene matches: 9. The germline gives CDR1 MNHEY, CDR2 SMNVEV (reference sequence). The length of the CDR3 is 14 residues. In DNA form, the CDR3 reads TGTGCCAGCAAAGGGGCTAGCGGGGTCGATGAGCAGTTCTTC. Translation: CASKGASGVDEQFF.

The chain recombines TRBV7-2 with TRBJ2-1; D might be TRBD2 (5 bases). Germline V gene lookup returns CDR1 SGHTA and CDR2 FQGNSA. V was clipped by 4 bases and J by 6 bases, with 16 bases between them. The CDR3 loop spans 15 amino acids. CDR3 sequence: CASSSRLISGNEQFF. The CDR3 DNA sequence: TGTGCCAGCAGCTCCCGACTAATATCGGGCAATGAGCAGTTCTTC.

This clone has only one observation. The gene calls are TRBV9 and TRBJ1-4; D might be TRBD1 (5 bases). The CDR3 is 12 residues long. Germline lookup yields CDR1 SGDLS and CDR2 YYNGEE. The V end was cut by 7 bases, the J end by 4 bases, with 8 bases between. Here the CDR3 DNA reads TGTGCCAGCGGGGGGATTAATGAAAAACTGTTTTTT. Protein product: CASGGINEKLFF.

The CDR3 loop reads CASSLAGGQGTEAFF. The CDR3 region has the DNA TGTGCCAGCAGCTTGGCGGGGGGACAGGGGACTGAAGCTTTCTTT. V and J are TRBV5-8 and TRBJ1-1; 10 positions match TRBD1. Trimming removed 0 bases from V and 5 bases from J; junction bases left unmatched: 4. In germline, CDR1 is SGHTS, CDR2 YDEGEE. CDR3 length: 15 residues.

This clone was seen just once. The chain has TRBV10-3 and TRBJ1-6; TRBD1 aligns across 9 bases. Losses at the gene ends were 10 bases for V and 6 bases for J; bases not matched to a gene: 7. The CDR3 runs 14 residues. In germline, CDR1 is ENHRY, CDR2 SYGVKD. The CDR3 protein is CATSRGQGNSPLHF. CDR3 DNA: TGTGCCACCTCGAGGGGACAGGGTAATTCACCCCTCCACTTT.